The 12 T cell receptor beta chains below all came from one sample that was sequenced in a study of blood T cell repertoires in COVID-19. The data were produced by immunoSEQ multiplex PCR, yet TCRdb's version contains in-frame clones alone and is incomplete. The sample consists of about 140,000 clones, more than 75% of them appearing once. Input material: peripheral blood. Every receptor here comes from a human donor in a cohort sampled during active COVID-19.

J is TRBJ2-7 and V is TRBV7-8; the match to TRBD2 covers 12 bases. The CDR3 has 15 amino acids. The ends lost 5 bases at V and 6 bases at J; junction bases unmatched: 8. CDR1 is SGHVS, CDR2 FQNEAQ, per germline. The CDR3 bases are TGTGCCAGCAGCGCTCAGACTAGCGGGAGTCGCGAGCAGTACTTC. Translated, it gives CASSAQTSGSREQYF.

As for this clone: The junction departs from germline at one end; a sequencing error may be responsible. The CDR3 protein is CAIRGLAGGTDTQYF. The CDR3, as DNA: TGTGCCATCAGAGGACTAGCGGGGGGCACGGATACGCAGTATTTT. The rearrangement joins TRBV10-3 to TRBJ2-3; 14 positions agree with TRBD2. The germline V gene has CDR1 ENHRY and CDR2 SYGVKD. The CDR3 is 15 amino acids.

This chain uses TRBV7-9 with TRBJ1-6; possible D gene TRBD1, 6 bases. Trimming took off 4 bases at V and 0 bases at J, with 13 bases between the two ends. CDR1 is SEHNR and CDR2 is FQNEAQ in the germline V gene (reference sequence). CDR3 size: 17 residues. The CDR3 protein is CASSSVGASSYNSPLHF. The CDR3 coding sequence is TGTGCCAGCAGCTCAGTGGGGGCGAGCTCCTATAATTCACCCCTCCACTTT.

The genes are TRBV6-4 and TRBJ2-3, with 11 bases lining up with TRBD2. CDR1 and CDR2 from the germline V gene are MRHNA and SNTAGT. The V segment lost 4 bases and the J segment 6 bases; nucleotides outside the gene matches: 3. The CDR3 is 14 residues long. The CDR3 protein is CASSASGGMDTQYF. The CDR3 region has the DNA TGTGCCAGCAGTGCTAGCGGGGGGATGGATACGCAGTATTTT.

The V call is TRBV11-3, the J call TRBJ2-7; maybe TRBD1 (6 bases). The CDR3 consists of 14 residues. Germline V gene lookup returns CDR1 SGHNT and CDR2 YENEEA. V gave up 5 bases and J gave up 5 bases, with 16 bases separating them. DNA for the CDR3: TGTGCCAGCAGCACACAGGGCGGGTCGGACGAGCAGTACTTC. This translates into CASSTQGGSDEQYF. Full variable domain (missing parts from reference TRBV11-3 and TRBJ2-7): EAGVVQSPRYKIIEKKQPVAFWCNPISGHNTLYWYLQNLGQGPELLIRYENEEAVDDSQLPKDRFSAERLKGVDSTLKIQPAELGDSAVYLCASSTQGGSDEQYFGPGTRLTVT.

The V call is TRBV5-8, the J call TRBJ1-1; D remains ambiguous. There are 11 residues in the CDR3. From germline, CDR1 is SGHTS and CDR2 YDEGEE. V was pared by 3 bases and J by 8 bases, with 8 bases between. DNA for the CDR3: TGTGCCAGCAGCTATCTAGAGGAAGCTTTCTTT. Amino acid sequence: CASSYLEEAFF.

This chain joins TRBV6-1 and TRBJ2-1, with D maybe TRBD1 (5 bases). The CDR3 loop spans 14 amino acids. The ends were cut back, 3 bases at V and 3 bases at J, with 9 bases in the middle. Germline V gene data show CDR1 as MNHNS and CDR2 as SASEGT. The CDR3 spells CASSERQIYNEQFF. The CDR3 DNA follows: TGTGCCAGCAGTGAGAGACAGATCTACAATGAGCAGTTCTTC.

This clone has only one observation. V and J are TRBV5-1 and TRBJ2-3; 11 nucleotides align to TRBD2. This CDR3 spans 18 amino acids. With 2 bases clipped from V and 3 bases from J, the junction kept 11 bases outside the gene matches. Germline V gene lookup returns CDR1 SGHRS and CDR2 YFSETQ. CDR3 sequence (DNA): TGCGCCAGCAGCTTCCCACCCGCACTAGCGGGAGTGACAGATACGCAGTATTTT. Translation: CASSFPPALAGVTDTQYF.

V usage is TRBV5-1 and J usage is TRBJ1-1, with a possible D match to TRBD1 (6 bases). Germline values: CDR1 SGHRS, CDR2 YFSETQ. The CDR3 is made up of 13 amino acids. V was pared by 4 bases and J by 7 bases, with 14 bases between. This CDR3 reads CASSAVRGGEAFF. DNA of the CDR3: TGCGCCAGCAGCGCAGTTCGAGGGGGTGAAGCTTTCTTT.

This clone was seen a single time. The V gene is TRBV29-1, the J gene TRBJ2-2, with 7 bases fitting TRBD2. There are 16 residues in the CDR3. V shed 0 bases and J 4 bases; nucleotides not matched to a gene: 8. CDR1 and CDR2 from the germline V gene are SQVTM and ANQGSEA. CDR3 sequence: CSVEEVTGGSTGELFF. The CDR3 region has the DNA TGCAGCGTTGAAGAGGTCACGGGAGGCTCCACCGGGGAGCTGTTTTTT.

V is TRBV10-3 and J is TRBJ2-5; 7 bases agree with TRBD2. The CDR3 extends over 15 amino acids. Germline trimming cut 6 bases from V and 2 bases from J; bases unmatched to any gene: 9. Germline V gene lookup returns CDR1 ENHRY and CDR2 SYGVKD. The CDR3 DNA is TGTGCCATCAGCCCTACGGGAGCGGGACAAGAGACCCAGTACTTC. It codes for CAISPTGAGQETQYF.

The chain uses TRBV30 and TRBJ2-3; the D gene is possibly TRBD1 (5 bases). Germline V gives CDR1 GTSNPN, CDR2 SVGIG (reference sequence). CDR3 length: 14 amino acids. V gave up 2 bases and J gave up 2 bases, with 11 bases separating them. CDR3 region: CAWSNAGYTDTQYF. The DNA for the CDR3 is TGTGCCTGGAGTAATGCAGGGTACACAGATACGCAGTATTTT.